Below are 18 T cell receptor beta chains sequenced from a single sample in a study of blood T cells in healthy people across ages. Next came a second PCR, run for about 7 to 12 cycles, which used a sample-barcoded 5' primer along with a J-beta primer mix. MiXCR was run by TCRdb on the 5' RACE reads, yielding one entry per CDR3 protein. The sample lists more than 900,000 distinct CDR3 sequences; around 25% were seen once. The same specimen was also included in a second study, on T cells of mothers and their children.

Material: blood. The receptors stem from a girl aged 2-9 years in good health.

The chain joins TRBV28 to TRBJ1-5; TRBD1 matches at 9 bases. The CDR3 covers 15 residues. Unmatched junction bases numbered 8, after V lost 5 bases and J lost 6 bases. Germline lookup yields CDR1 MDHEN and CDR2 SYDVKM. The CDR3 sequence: CASSPVGQGRQPQHF. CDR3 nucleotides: TGTGCCAGCAGTCCGGTGGGACAGGGTCGTCAGCCCCAGCATTTT.

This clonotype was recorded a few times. CDR3 sequence: CASSSGSSLNEQFF. The CDR3 coding sequence is TGTGCCAGCTCTAGCGGGAGTAGTTTAAATGAGCAGTTCTTC. This rearrangement joins TRBV6-5 to TRBJ2-1, with 10 bases fitting TRBD2. V lost 8 bases to trimming and J lost 7 bases; unmatched junction nucleotides: 8. The CDR3 is 14 amino acids. Germline-derived CDR1 and CDR2 are MNHEY and SVGAGI.

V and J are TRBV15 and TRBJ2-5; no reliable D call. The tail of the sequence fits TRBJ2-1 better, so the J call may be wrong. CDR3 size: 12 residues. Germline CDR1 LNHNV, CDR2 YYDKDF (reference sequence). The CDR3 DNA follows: TGTGCCACCAGCCCCGACCGGTATGAGCAGTTCTTC. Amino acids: CATSPDRYEQFF.

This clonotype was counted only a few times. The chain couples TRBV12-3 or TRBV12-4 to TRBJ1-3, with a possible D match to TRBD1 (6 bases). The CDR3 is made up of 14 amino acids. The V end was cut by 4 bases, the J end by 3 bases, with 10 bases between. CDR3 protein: CASSSQGGGNTIYF. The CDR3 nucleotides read TGTGCCAGCAGTTCACAGGGCGGTGGAAACACCATATATTTT.

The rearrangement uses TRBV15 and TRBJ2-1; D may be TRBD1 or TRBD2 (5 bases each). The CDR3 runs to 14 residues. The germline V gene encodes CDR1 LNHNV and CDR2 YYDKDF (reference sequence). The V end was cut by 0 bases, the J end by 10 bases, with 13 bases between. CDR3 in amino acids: CATSRDPGQLEQFF. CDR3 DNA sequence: TGTGCCACCAGCAGAGATCCGGGGCAATTAGAGCAGTTCTTC. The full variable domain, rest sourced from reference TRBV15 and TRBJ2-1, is DAMVIQNPRYQVTQFGKPVTLSCSQTLNHNVMYWYQQKSSQAPKLLFHYYDKDFNNEADTPDNFQSRRPNTSFCFLDIRSPGLGDTAMYLCATSRDPGQLEQFFGPGTRLTVL.

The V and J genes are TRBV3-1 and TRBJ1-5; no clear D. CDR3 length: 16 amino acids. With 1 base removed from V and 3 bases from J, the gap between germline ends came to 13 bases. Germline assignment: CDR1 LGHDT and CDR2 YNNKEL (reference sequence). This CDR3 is CASSQVLRHNNQPQHF. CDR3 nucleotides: TGTGCCAGCAGCCAAGTTCTGCGACACAACAATCAGCCCCAGCATTTT.

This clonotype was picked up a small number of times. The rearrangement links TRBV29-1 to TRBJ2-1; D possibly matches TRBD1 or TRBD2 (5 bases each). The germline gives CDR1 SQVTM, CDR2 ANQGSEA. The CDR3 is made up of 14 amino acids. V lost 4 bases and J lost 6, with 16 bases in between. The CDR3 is CSVGGGWTGNEQFF. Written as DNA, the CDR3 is TGCAGCGTTGGTGGGGGTTGGACTGGCAATGAGCAGTTCTTC.

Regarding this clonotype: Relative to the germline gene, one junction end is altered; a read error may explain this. In DNA form, the CDR3 reads TGTGCCAGCAGTCCAGGGAAAACAGATGCGCAGTATTTT. Amino acid sequence: CASSPGKTDAQYF. V usage is TRBV12-3 or TRBV12-4 and J usage is TRBJ2-3; weak D call: TRBD1 (5 bases). The CDR3 is 13 amino acids.

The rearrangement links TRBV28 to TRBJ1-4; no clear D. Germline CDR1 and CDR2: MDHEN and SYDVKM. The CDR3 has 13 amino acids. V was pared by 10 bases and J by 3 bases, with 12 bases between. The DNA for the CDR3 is TGTGCCATCCAAGGAGTTCCTAATGAAAAACTGTTTTTT. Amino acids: CAIQGVPNEKLFF.

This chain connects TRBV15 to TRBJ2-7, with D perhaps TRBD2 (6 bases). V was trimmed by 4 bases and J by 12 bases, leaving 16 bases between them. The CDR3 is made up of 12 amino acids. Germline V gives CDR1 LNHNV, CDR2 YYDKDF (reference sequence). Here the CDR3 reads CATSNRDSLLYF. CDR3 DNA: TGTGCCACCAGCAACCGGGACTCCCTCCTGTACTTC.

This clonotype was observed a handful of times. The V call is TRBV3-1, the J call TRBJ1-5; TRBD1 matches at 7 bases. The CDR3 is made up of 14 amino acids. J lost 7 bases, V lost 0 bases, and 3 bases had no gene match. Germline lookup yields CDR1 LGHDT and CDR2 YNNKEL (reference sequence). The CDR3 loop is CASSQEGGLQPQHF. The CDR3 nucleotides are TGTGCCAGCAGCCAAGAAGGGGGCTTGCAGCCCCAGCATTTT.

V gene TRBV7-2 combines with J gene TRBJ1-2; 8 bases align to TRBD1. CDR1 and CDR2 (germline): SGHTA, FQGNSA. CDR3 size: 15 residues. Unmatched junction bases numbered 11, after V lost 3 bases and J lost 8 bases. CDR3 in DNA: TGTGCCAGCAGCTTCGGGACAGGTCTTTACGAGGGCTACACCTTC. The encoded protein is CASSFGTGLYEGYTF.

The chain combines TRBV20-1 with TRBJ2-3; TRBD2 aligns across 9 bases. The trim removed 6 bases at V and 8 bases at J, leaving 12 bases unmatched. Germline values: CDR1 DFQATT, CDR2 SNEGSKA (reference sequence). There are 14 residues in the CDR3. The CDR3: CSALSGREAGTQYF. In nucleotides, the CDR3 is TGCAGTGCGCTTAGCGGGAGAGAGGCAGGTACGCAGTATTTT.

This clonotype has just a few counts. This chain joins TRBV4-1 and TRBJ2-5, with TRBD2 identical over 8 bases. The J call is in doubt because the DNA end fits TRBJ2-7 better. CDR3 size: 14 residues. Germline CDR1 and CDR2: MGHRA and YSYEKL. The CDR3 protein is CASSQIAGSDEQYF. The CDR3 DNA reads TGCGCCAGCAGCCAAATAGCGGGATCGGACGAGCAGTACTTC.

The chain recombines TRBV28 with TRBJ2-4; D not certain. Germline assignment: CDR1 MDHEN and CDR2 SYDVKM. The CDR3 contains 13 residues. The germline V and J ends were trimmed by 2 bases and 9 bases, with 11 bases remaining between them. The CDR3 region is CASSLTGDAIQYF. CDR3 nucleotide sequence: TGTGCCAGCAGTTTAACGGGTGATGCCATTCAGTACTTC.

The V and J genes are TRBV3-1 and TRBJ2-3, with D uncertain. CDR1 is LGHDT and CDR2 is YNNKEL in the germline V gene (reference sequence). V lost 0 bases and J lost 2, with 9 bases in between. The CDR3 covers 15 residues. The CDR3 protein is CASSQDWQNTDTQYF. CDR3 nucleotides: TGTGCCAGCAGCCAAGACTGGCAGAACACAGATACGCAGTATTTT.

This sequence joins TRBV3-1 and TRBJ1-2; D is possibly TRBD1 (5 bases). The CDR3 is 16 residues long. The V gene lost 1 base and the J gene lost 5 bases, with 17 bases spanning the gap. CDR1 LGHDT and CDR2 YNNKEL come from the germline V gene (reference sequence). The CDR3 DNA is TGTGCCAGCAGCCAAGTATCCGGGGCGCCGCCTTATGGCTACACCTTC. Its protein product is CASSQVSGAPPYGYTF.

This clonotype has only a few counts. CDR3 sequence: CASSPRSSGFGYTF. The CDR3 DNA follows: TGCGCCAGCAGCCCTAGGTCCTCGGGGTTTGGCTACACCTTC. The V and J genes are TRBV4-3 and TRBJ1-2; D is uncertain. Germline V gene data show CDR1 as LGHNA and CDR2 as YSLEER. This CDR3 comprises 14 residues. Trimming took 4 bases from V and 7 from J, leaving 16 bases between them.